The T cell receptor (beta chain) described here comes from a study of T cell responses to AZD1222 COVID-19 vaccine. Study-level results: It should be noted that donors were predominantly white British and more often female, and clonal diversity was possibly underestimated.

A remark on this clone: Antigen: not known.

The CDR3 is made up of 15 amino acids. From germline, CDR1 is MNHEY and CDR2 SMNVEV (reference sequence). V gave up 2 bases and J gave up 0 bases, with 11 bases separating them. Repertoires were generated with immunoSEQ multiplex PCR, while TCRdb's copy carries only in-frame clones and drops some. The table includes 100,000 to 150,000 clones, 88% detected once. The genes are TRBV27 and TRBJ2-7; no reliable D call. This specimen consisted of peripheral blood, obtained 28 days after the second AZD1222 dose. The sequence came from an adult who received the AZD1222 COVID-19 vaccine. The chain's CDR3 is CASSLDQTSSYEQYF. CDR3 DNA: TGTGCCAGCAGTTTAGACCAGACGTCCTCCTACGAGCAGTACTTC.